This entry lists 4 T cell receptor beta chains sequenced from one sample in a study of T-cell memory formation after mild COVID-19. TCRdb used MiXCR to reprocess the 5' RACE reads, holding one entry per CDR3 protein. Of just over 150,000 distinct CDR3 sequences in the sample, 30% to 35% were seen once. The material sequenced was PBMCs or a T cell subset sorted from them (not recorded which). The source of these receptors is an adult woman who had mild COVID-19 (a few samples of this study predate the infection). Cell type and time point are not known.

This clonotype has only a few counts. This sequence joins TRBV13 and TRBJ2-2; TRBD2 matches at 8 bases. Germline lookup yields CDR1 PRHDT and CDR2 FYEKMQ (reference sequence). V dropped 0 bases and J dropped 4; count of bases not matched to a gene: 4. The CDR3 contains 16 residues. The CDR3 DNA reads TGTGCCAGCAGCTTAGGCTTCGGGGGGGCCACCGGGGAGCTGTTTTTT. It translates to CASSLGFGGATGELFF.

V gene TRBV9 combines with J gene TRBJ2-2; no firm D call. V shed 0 bases and J shed 4 bases, with 10 bases lying between them. Germline CDR1 reads SGDLS; CDR2 reads YYNGEE. This CDR3 is 15 amino acids long. The CDR3 sequence: CASSVGFGVTGELFF. The CDR3 DNA sequence: TGTGCCAGCAGCGTAGGGTTTGGGGTCACCGGGGAGCTGTTTTTT.

This chain joins TRBV5-1 and TRBJ2-3, with 10 bases lining up with TRBD1. The germline V gene encodes CDR1 SGHRS and CDR2 YFSETQ. The CDR3 is made up of 16 amino acids. The junction had 10 bases not matched to a gene; V was cut back by 4 bases and J by 5 bases. The CDR3 protein is CASSPGDRGLVDTQYF. CDR3 sequence (DNA): TGCGCCAGCAGCCCCGGCGACAGGGGGCTCGTAGATACGCAGTATTTT.

The chain couples TRBV7-9 to TRBJ1-1, with D perhaps matching TRBD1 (6 bases). V was shortened by 6 bases and J by 2 bases, with 19 bases between the two germline ends. This CDR3 region has 16 residues. Germline-derived CDR1 and CDR2 are SEHNR and FQNEAQ (reference sequence). In DNA, the CDR3 is TGTGCCAGCAGAACTCGCGCACCAGGGGCAAACACTGAAGCTTTCTTT. Amino acid sequence: CASRTRAPGANTEAFF.